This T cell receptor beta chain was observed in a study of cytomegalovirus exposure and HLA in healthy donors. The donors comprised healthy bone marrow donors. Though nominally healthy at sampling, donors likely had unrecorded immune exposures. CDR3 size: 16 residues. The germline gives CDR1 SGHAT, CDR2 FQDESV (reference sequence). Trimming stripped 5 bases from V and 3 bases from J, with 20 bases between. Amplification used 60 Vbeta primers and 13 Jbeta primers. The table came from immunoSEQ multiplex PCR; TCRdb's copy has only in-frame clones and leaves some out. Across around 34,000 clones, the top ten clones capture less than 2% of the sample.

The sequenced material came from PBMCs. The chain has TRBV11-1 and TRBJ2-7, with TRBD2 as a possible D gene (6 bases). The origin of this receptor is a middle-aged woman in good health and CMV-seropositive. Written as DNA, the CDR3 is TGTGCCAGCAGCCCCAGCTCCGGGAGAGGGCACTACGAGCAGTACTTC. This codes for CASSPSSGRGHYEQYF.